This T cell receptor beta chain was sequenced for a study of spatial heterogeneity in lung cancer. Time point specified: sample taken at primary tumor resection. CDR3 size: 10 residues. The V end was cut by 8 bases, the J end by 0 bases, with 4 bases between. Germline V gives CDR1 SQVTM, CDR2 ANQGSEA. This clonotype was seen only a few times. TCRdb processed the 5' RACE reads anew with MiXCR; each CDR3 protein has one entry. The table shows more than 60,000 distinct CDR3 sequences, with around 7.8% occurring only once. The gene calls are TRBV29-1 and TRBJ1-1; no reliable D call. The TCR sequence derives from a male donor with early-stage non-small cell lung cancer. Here the sequenced sample was PBMCs, taken at surgery. This chain's CDR3 is CSTMNTEAFF. The DNA of the CDR3 is TGCAGCACTATGAACACTGAAGCTTTCTTT.